The source of this T cell receptor beta chain is a study of T cell responses to AZD1222 COVID-19 vaccine. The repertoire was sequenced with immunoSEQ multiplex PCR; TCRdb's copy has only in-frame clones and lacks some. The sample contains about 110,000 clones, about 88% of which appear only once. Trimming at V came to 5 bases and at J to 10 bases, leaving 10 bases not matched to a gene. The CDR3 sequence is 15 residues long. Germline CDR1 is SGHTA and CDR2 is FQGNSA. Findings of the study overall: Seropositive AZD1222 recipients at baseline numbered only five to seven. Females outnumbered males among donors, who were mostly white British; clonal diversity was possibly underestimated. Among vaccine-associated CD4 TCRs, coverage spanned spike, with dominance at 160-218 and 743-854.

With respect to this clone: What it binds is unknown.

The origin of this receptor is an adult in good health. The chain joins TRBV7-2 to TRBJ2-1; the match to TRBD2 covers 11 bases. The specimen comprised peripheral blood, sampled on day 0 of AZD1222 vaccination. The CDR3 coding sequence is TGTGCCAGCAGCGGCCTAGCGGGAGGACTCATAGAGCAGTTCTTC. This codes for CASSGLAGGLIEQFF.